What follows are 31 T cell receptor beta chains derived from one specimen sequenced in a study of T cells in Graves' hyperthyroidism and ophthalmopathy. TCR beta CDR3 regions were amplified from RNA. With the HTBI primer set, the TCR CDR3 went through a first round of RT-PCR. TCRdb reprocessed the multiplex PCR reads with MiXCR, giving one entry per CDR3 protein. The repertoire holds a few hundred thousand distinct CDR3 sequences, with approximately 15% as singletons. Sequencing used blood. Receptors originate from a woman aged 25 to 39 with Graves' hyperthyroidism.

This clonotype was recorded many times. The chain couples TRBV6-2 or TRBV6-3 to TRBJ2-3; TRBD2 agrees at 13 bases. V lost 0 bases to trimming and J lost 2 bases; unmatched junction nucleotides: 14. Germline V CDR1 and CDR2: MNHEY, SVGEGT. The CDR3 sequence is 21 residues long. The CDR3 DNA follows: TGTGCCAGCAGTTACTCAAGGGGACTAGCGGGGCCCCCAGCCCTCACAGATACGCAGTATTTT. It yields the protein CASSYSRGLAGPPALTDTQYF.

The V gene is TRBV2, the J gene TRBJ1-6; D is unclear. Trimming left V 2 bases short and J 8 bases short, with 4 bases between. CDR3 length equals 12 residues. CDR1 is SNHLY, CDR2 FYNNEI, per germline. CDR3 nucleotide sequence: TGTGCCAGCAGTGAAATTCATTCACCCCTCCACTTT. It translates to CASSEIHSPLHF.

This clonotype was observed a few times. The V call is TRBV10-3, the J call TRBJ2-2; TRBD2 aligns across 7 bases. From germline, CDR1 is ENHRY and CDR2 SYGVKD. The CDR3 spans 15 residues. J was trimmed by 3 bases and V by 0 bases; bases with no gene match: 1. For the CDR3, the DNA is TGTGCCATCAGTGAGTCAGCGGGGCACACCGGGGAGCTGTTTTTT. It yields the protein CAISESAGHTGELFF.

This clonotype was detected ten times or more. The V call is TRBV27, the J call TRBJ2-2; TRBD2 matches at 13 bases. Germline values: CDR1 MNHEY, CDR2 SMNVEV (reference sequence). The CDR3 covers 16 residues. V lost 5 bases, J lost 7 bases, and 7 bases stayed unmatched. The DNA for the CDR3 is TGTGCCAGCAGTCCTACGGGACTAGCGGGACACGGGGAGCTGTTTTTT. Translating it yields CASSPTGLAGHGELFF.

This sequence joins TRBV6-1 and TRBJ1-1, with D hard to call. The V end was cut by 6 bases, the J end by 1 base, with 9 bases between. Germline V lookup: CDR1 MNHNS, CDR2 SASEGT. The CDR3 loop spans 13 amino acids. DNA for the CDR3: TGTGCCAGCAGCTGGGGTTCGAACACTGAAGCTTTCTTT. Translated, it gives CASSWGSNTEAFF.

The chain recombines TRBV14 with TRBJ2-7, with D perhaps TRBD2 (7 bases). Germline assignment: CDR1 SGHDN and CDR2 FVKESK. This CDR3 has 16 amino acids. V lost 4 bases and J lost 6, with 22 bases in between. This CDR3 reads CASSRWGPAGAFEQYF. The CDR3 region has the DNA TGTGCCAGCAGCCGATGGGGTCCGGCGGGGGCCTTCGAGCAGTACTTC. The complete variable domain, with remaining parts taken from reference TRBV14 and TRBJ2-7, reads EAGVTQFPSHSVIEKGQTVTLRCDPISGHDNLYWYRRVMGKEIKFLLHFVKESKQDESGMPNNRFLAERTGGTYSTLKVQPAELEDSGVYFCASSRWGPAGAFEQYFGPGTRLTVT.

CDR3 region: CASSQRREGYNEQFF. The DNA for the CDR3 is TGCGCCAGCAGCCAAAGGCGGGAGGGTTACAATGAGCAGTTCTTC. This rearrangement joins TRBV4-1 to TRBJ2-1; 9 bases map to TRBD2. CDR3 length: 15 amino acids. After removal of 2 bases from V and 4 bases from J, the junction contained 3 bases not matched to a gene. Germline values: CDR1 MGHRA, CDR2 YSYEKL.

This clonotype was seen more than once but under ten times. The chain employs TRBV29-1 and TRBJ2-7, with 7 bases identical to TRBD1. Unmatched junction bases numbered 7, after V lost 0 bases and J lost 2 bases. Germline-derived CDR1 and CDR2 are SQVTM and ANQGSEA. The length of the CDR3 is 15 residues. Written as DNA, the CDR3 is TGCAGCGTTGAAGATGAATCGGGACAGACCTACGAGCAGTACTTC. Residues: CSVEDESGQTYEQYF.

This clonotype has just a few counts. V gene TRBV7-9 combines with J gene TRBJ1-5; no clear D gene. This CDR3 contains 14 residues. The germline V gene encodes CDR1 SEHNR and CDR2 FQNEAQ (reference sequence). The V end was cut by 5 bases, the J end by 6 bases, with 14 bases between. CDR3 residues: CASSHSNNAQPQHF. The CDR3 coding sequence is TGTGCCAGCAGCCACAGCAACAACGCTCAGCCCCAGCATTTT.

The table lists this clonotype with many counts. The chain uses TRBV6-2 or TRBV6-3 and TRBJ1-1, with TRBD1 as a possible D gene (5 bases). Germline-derived CDR1 and CDR2 are MNHEY and SVGEGT. CDR3 length: 14 amino acids. Trimming removed 0 bases from V and 2 bases from J, with 7 bases in between. CDR3: CASSYSGTNTEAFF. Written as DNA, the CDR3 is TGTGCCAGCAGTTACTCCGGGACCAACACTGAAGCTTTCTTT.

In its sample, this clonotype was seen many times. This rearrangement joins TRBV28 to TRBJ1-5; D remains unclear. CDR3 length: 13 amino acids. Germline V gene lookup returns CDR1 MDHEN and CDR2 SYDVKM. V was trimmed by 3 bases and J by 11 bases, leaving 14 bases between them. DNA of the CDR3: TGTGCCAGCAGTTTGGACCAAAGGAAGTCCCAGCATTTT. Amino acid sequence: CASSLDQRKSQHF.

This clonotype was found many times. V is TRBV7-8 and J is TRBJ2-4, with 9 bases fitting TRBD2. Trimming took 1 base from V and 8 from J; bases not matched to a gene: 15. The CDR3 totals 18 residues. The V gene's germline CDR1 is SGHVS and CDR2 FQNEAQ. The CDR3 protein is CASSLVRSGLARGDIQYF. In DNA form, the CDR3 reads TGTGCCAGCAGCTTAGTGAGAAGCGGACTAGCGAGGGGCGACATTCAGTACTTC.

This clonotype was seen repeatedly, ten times or more. The rearrangement joins TRBV27 to TRBJ1-2; D ambiguous. Trimming cost V 2 bases and J 4 bases, with 14 bases left between them. CDR3 length: 15 residues. Germline lookup yields CDR1 MNHEY and CDR2 SMNVEV (reference sequence). The CDR3 reads CASSLRPSVGYGYTF. The CDR3 nucleotides read TGTGCCAGCAGTTTACGCCCGTCAGTTGGCTATGGCTACACCTTC.

This clonotype was detected many times. The chain combines TRBV30 with TRBJ2-7; 7 bases match TRBD1. Germline lookup yields CDR1 GTSNPN and CDR2 SVGIG (reference sequence). CDR3 length: 15 residues. J gave up 3 bases and V 0 bases, and 8 bases lay outside the gene matches. The CDR3 bases are TGTGCCTGGAGTGTACGGGTGACAGGGCTCTACGAGCAGTACTTC. It is translated as CAWSVRVTGLYEQYF. The whole variable domain, remainder taken from reference TRBV30 and TRBJ2-7, is SQTIHQWPATLVQPVGSPLSLECTVEGTSNPNLYWYRQAAGRGLQLLFYSVGIGQISSEVPQNLSASRPQDRQFILSSKKLLLSDSGFYLCAWSVRVTGLYEQYFGPGTRLTVT.

This clonotype has more than one count but fewer than ten. V is TRBV6-2 or TRBV6-3 and J is TRBJ2-3; D is perhaps TRBD1 (5 bases). CDR1 and CDR2 from the germline V gene are MNHEY and SVGEGT. V lost 5 bases and J lost 1, with 13 bases in between. The CDR3 has 15 amino acids. DNA for the CDR3: TGTGCCAGCAGTGGCCAGACGACAGGCACAGATACGCAGTATTTT. Translation: CASSGQTTGTDTQYF.

This clonotype was counted a few times. The chain links TRBV20-1 to TRBJ2-1; 11 bases align to TRBD1. In germline, CDR1 is DFQATT, CDR2 SNEGSKA (reference sequence). The trim removed 3 bases at V and 9 bases at J, leaving 13 bases unmatched. This CDR3 is built from 16 residues. CDR3 residues: CSASKNPGQGVGEQFF. CDR3 DNA: TGCAGTGCTAGTAAGAATCCGGGACAGGGGGTCGGTGAGCAGTTCTTC.

The V and J genes are TRBV7-9 and TRBJ2-5; 7 nucleotides align to TRBD2. Per germline, CDR1 SEHNR and CDR2 FQNEAQ (reference sequence). The CDR3 spans 15 residues. V lost 5 bases to trimming and J lost 4 bases; unmatched junction nucleotides: 10. CDR3 in DNA: TGTGCCAGCAGCGAGGGTCTCCTAGCGGTAGAGACCCAGTACTTC. It codes for CASSEGLLAVETQYF.

In its sample, this clonotype was seen a few times. The chain combines TRBV7-2 with TRBJ1-5; D is unclear. The CDR3 is made up of 15 amino acids. V was clipped by 1 base and J by 0 bases, with 7 bases between them. Germline lookup yields CDR1 SGHTA and CDR2 FQGNSA. The CDR3 is CASSLVGSSNQPQHF. The DNA for the CDR3 is TGTGCCAGCAGCTTAGTAGGTTCTAGCAATCAGCCCCAGCATTTT.

Comments on this clonotype: This sequence may be a read error, since a much larger clone differs from it by one base. This chain connects TRBV20-1 to TRBJ2-7; no firm D call. CDR3 length: 13 residues. Germline V gene sequence: CDR1 DFQATT, CDR2 SNEGSKA (reference sequence). The chain's CDR3 is CSAPGRSSYGQYF. In DNA, the CDR3 is TGCAGTGCCCCCGGTCGCAGTTCCTACGGGCAGTACTTC.

This clonotype was observed many times. V gene TRBV29-1 combines with J gene TRBJ2-1; the match to TRBD1 covers 9 bases. The CDR3 consists of 15 residues. Germline V gene lookup returns CDR1 SQVTM and CDR2 ANQGSEA. V was pared by 4 bases and J by 10 bases, with 14 bases of the junction left unmatched. The CDR3 DNA reads as TGCAGCGTTGCCCCCGACAGGGGGGTGGGGACAGAGCAGTTCTTC. Translated, it gives CSVAPDRGVGTEQFF.

This clonotype has at least ten counts. The chain links TRBV2 to TRBJ2-2, with TRBD2 matching over 11 bases. V was clipped by 5 bases and J by 5 bases; unmatched bases: 7. There are 16 residues in the CDR3. Germline assignment: CDR1 SNHLY and CDR2 FYNNEI. The CDR3 DNA is TGTGCCAGCAGTCCCGGACTAGCGGGCAAGACCGGGGAGCTGTTTTTT. As protein: CASSPGLAGKTGELFF.

This clonotype was seen ten or more times. The rearrangement links TRBV5-1 to TRBJ2-5; TRBD2 matches at 9 bases. Germline-derived CDR1 and CDR2 are SGHRS and YFSETQ. V lost 1 base to trimming and J lost 1 base; unmatched junction nucleotides: 11. There are 18 residues in the CDR3. The CDR3 spells CASSLRLAVQPSQETQYF. DNA for the CDR3: TGCGCCAGCAGCTTGCGACTAGCGGTACAACCCAGCCAAGAGACCCAGTACTTC. Looking up the rest from reference TRBV5-1 and TRBJ2-5 gives the full variable domain: KAGVTQTPRYLIKTRGQQVTLSCSPISGHRSVSWYQQTPGQGLQFLFEYFSETQRNKGNFPGRFSGRQFSNSRSEMNVSTLELGDSALYLCASSLRLAVQPSQETQYFGPGTRLLVL.

At least ten counts were recorded for this clonotype. This chain uses TRBV12-5 with TRBJ2-3; D is perhaps TRBD2 (6 bases). CDR3 length: 14 amino acids. CDR1 is LGHNT and CDR2 is FRNRAP in the germline V gene. V lost 0 bases to trimming and J lost 6 bases, with 10 bases between them. In DNA form, the CDR3 reads TGTGCTAGTGGTTTGGTAACGGGAGCGGATACGCAGTATTTT. Protein product: CASGLVTGADTQYF.

This clonotype appeared a few times. V gene TRBV6-1 combines with J gene TRBJ2-4, with 12 positions matching TRBD1. V was clipped by 4 bases and J by 5 bases; unmatched bases: 9. This CDR3 is 17 amino acids long. The germline V gene encodes CDR1 MNHNS and CDR2 SASEGT. The CDR3 coding sequence is TGTGCCAGCAGTGGCCGGGACAGGGGGCTTTGCGAAAACATTCAGTACTTC. Translated, it gives CASSGRDRGLCENIQYF.

This clonotype was picked up many times. V and J are TRBV6-2 or TRBV6-3 and TRBJ2-1, with D hard to call. From germline, CDR1 is MNHEY and CDR2 SVGEGT. CDR3 length: 14 residues. The V and J ends lost 2 bases and 8 bases respectively, with 13 bases between them. DNA of the CDR3: TGTGCCAGCAGTTACGCTAGACGTTTCGATGAGCAGTTCTTC. It is translated as CASSYARRFDEQFF.

This chain links TRBV11-2 with TRBJ2-5; D is ambiguous. The length of the CDR3 is 14 residues. Germline V CDR1 and CDR2: SGHAT, FQNNGV. Trimming left V 4 bases short and J 2 bases short, with 11 bases between. The CDR3 sequence is CASSSSFAQETQYF. The CDR3 bases are TGTGCCAGCAGCTCAAGCTTTGCTCAAGAGACCCAGTACTTC.

There are many counts of this clonotype. The chain is built from TRBV11-3 and TRBJ2-2; D is unclear. The germline V gene encodes CDR1 SGHNT and CDR2 YENEEA. V shed 4 bases and J shed 3 bases, with 9 bases lying between them. CDR3 size: 14 residues. This CDR3 reads CASSSLWDTGELFF. The CDR3 bases are TGTGCCAGCAGCTCCCTCTGGGACACCGGGGAGCTGTTTTTT.

This clonotype was observed at least ten times. The V call is TRBV7-3, the J call TRBJ2-1; D gene uncertain. Trimming shortened V by 2 bases and J by 0 bases, and 8 bases separated the two germline ends. The CDR3 is 15 residues long. Germline values: CDR1 SGHTA, CDR2 FQGTGA. The CDR3 DNA reads as TGTGCCAGCAGCTTATATACCGGCTCCTACAATGAGCAGTTCTTC. Translated, it gives CASSLYTGSYNEQFF.

This chain uses TRBV6-1 with TRBJ1-5; D uncertain. This CDR3 is built from 18 residues. V shed 10 bases and J shed 1 base, with 26 bases lying between them. Germline CDR1 is MNHNS and CDR2 is SASEGT. CDR3 in amino acids: CATRRSLSGGSSNQPQHF. CDR3 in DNA: TGTGCCACCCGTAGGAGTCTTTCTGGTGGTTCAAGCAATCAGCCCCAGCATTTT.

There are many counts of this clonotype. The chain couples TRBV6-2 or TRBV6-3 to TRBJ2-1; TRBD2 is a possible D gene (5 bases). Germline V gene lookup returns CDR1 MNHEY and CDR2 SVGEGT. CDR3 size: 14 residues. Trimming took 0 bases from V and 8 from J, leaving 11 bases between them. CDR3 region: CASSYSGMVDEQFF. The DNA of the CDR3 is TGTGCCAGCAGTTACTCCGGGATGGTGGATGAGCAGTTCTTC.

This clonotype has at least ten counts. The gene calls are TRBV12-3 or TRBV12-4 and TRBJ2-2; TRBD2 might be the D (5 bases). Trimming removed 5 bases from V and 2 bases from J, with 12 bases in between. The CDR3 sequence is 15 residues long. The CDR3 DNA is TGTGCCAGCAGTCGGACGGGAACTAACACCGGGGAGCTGTTTTTT. This codes for CASSRTGTNTGELFF.